The T cell receptor beta chain under discussion was sequenced for a study of beta chain features in type 1 diabetes. Notes on the study in general: Type 1 diabetes patients had TCRB CDR3s that were shorter (moderately but significantly so) in all four CD4+ subsets.

Expressed TCRB transcripts were sequenced because the isolated RNA had all been reverse transcribed beforehand. Sequenced by immunoSEQ multiplex PCR; TCRdb stores in-frame clones only, minus some. The sample lists around 160,000 clones, around 63% occurring once. The V end lost 3 bases, the J end lost 5 bases, and 11 bases lay between the germline ends. CDR3 length equals 13 residues. Germline assignment: CDR1 SGDLS and CDR2 YYNGEE. Turning to this clone: What it binds is unknown.

The sequence was collected from a man in his thirties or forties with type 1 diabetes. J is TRBJ2-5 and V is TRBV9, with D tentatively TRBD1 or TRBD2 (5 bases each). The sample comprised naive CD4+ T cells from blood. The CDR3 DNA reads as TGTGCCAGCAGCGATAGGGACCGGGAGACCCAGTACTTC. Translating it yields CASSDRDRETQYF.